Listed here is a single T cell receptor beta chain. No antigen is known for it. Germline assignment: CDR1 MNHNS and CDR2 SASEGT. With 5 bases clipped from V and 0 bases from J, the junction kept 15 bases outside the gene matches. The CDR3 spans 20 residues. The record originates from a study of T cell repertoires in cytomegalovirus infection. Study as a whole: Shared public TCR beta signatures pointed to both CMV infection and a matching HLA type. Study-level results: The cumulative frequency of public TCR beta families identified carriers of CMV plus the relevant HLA. In two of eight donors, the top clonotype was HLA-C-restricted CMV-specific.

Each CDR3 protein gets one entry after TCRdb re-called the reads with MiXCR. This table has 150,000 to 200,000 distinct CDR3 sequences, 17% appearing once. The rearrangement links TRBV6-1 to TRBJ2-1, with 11 positions matching TRBD2. The clonotype was recovered from a human donor in good health (CMV status not recorded). Some clones in this sample may be carry-over from other donors' samples. The source material was CD8+ T cells from PBMCs. The CDR3 region is CASSIAPGLAARPSYNEQFF. CDR3 sequence (DNA): TGTGCCAGCAGTATTGCGCCGGGACTAGCGGCACGTCCCTCCTACAATGAGCAGTTCTTC.